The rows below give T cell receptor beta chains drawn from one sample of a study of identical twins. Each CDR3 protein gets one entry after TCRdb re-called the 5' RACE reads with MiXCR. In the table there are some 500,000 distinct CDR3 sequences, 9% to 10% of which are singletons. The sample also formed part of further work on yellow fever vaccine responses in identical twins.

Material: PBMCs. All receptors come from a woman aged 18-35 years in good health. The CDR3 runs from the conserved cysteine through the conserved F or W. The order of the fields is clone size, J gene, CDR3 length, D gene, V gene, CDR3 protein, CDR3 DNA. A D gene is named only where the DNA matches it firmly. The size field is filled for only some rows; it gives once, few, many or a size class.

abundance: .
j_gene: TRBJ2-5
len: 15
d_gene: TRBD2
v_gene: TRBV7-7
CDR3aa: CASSLAGDTPRTQYF
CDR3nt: TGTGCTAGCAGCTTAGCGGGGGACACACCAAGGACCCAGTACTTC

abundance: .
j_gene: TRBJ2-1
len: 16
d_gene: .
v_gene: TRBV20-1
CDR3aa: CCAREPRAGNYNEQFF
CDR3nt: TGCTGTGCTAGAGAGCCAAGAGCGGGCAACTACAATGAGCAGTTCTTC

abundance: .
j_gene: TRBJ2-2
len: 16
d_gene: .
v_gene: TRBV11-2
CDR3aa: CASSPQGSSYTGELFF
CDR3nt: TGTGCCAGCAGCCCTCAGGGGTCCTCCTACACCGGGGAGCTGTTTTTT

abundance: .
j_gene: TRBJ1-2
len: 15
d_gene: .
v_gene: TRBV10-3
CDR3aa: CAISELAGVDYGYTF
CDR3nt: TGTGCCATCAGTGAGCTGGCAGGGGTGGACTATGGCTACACCTTC

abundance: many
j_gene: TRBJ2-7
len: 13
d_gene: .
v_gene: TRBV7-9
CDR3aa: CASSLAAGTEQYF
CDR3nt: TGTGCCAGCAGCTTAGCCGCGGGGACCGAGCAGTACTTC

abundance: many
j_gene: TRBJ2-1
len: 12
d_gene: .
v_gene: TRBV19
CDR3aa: CASSINTGEQFF
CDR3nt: TGTGCCAGTAGTATTAACACCGGTGAGCAGTTCTTC

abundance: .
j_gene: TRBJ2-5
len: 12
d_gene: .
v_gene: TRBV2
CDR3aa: CASFSGQETQYF
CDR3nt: TGTGCCAGCTTCAGCGGGCAAGAGACCCAGTACTTC

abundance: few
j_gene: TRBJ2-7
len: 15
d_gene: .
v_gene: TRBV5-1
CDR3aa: CAKDVIKTGTYEQYF
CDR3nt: TGCGCCAAGGACGTAATAAAGACAGGAACCTACGAGCAGTACTTC

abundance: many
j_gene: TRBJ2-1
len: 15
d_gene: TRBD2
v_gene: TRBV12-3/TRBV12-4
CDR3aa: CASRLGLAGYNEQFF
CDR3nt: TGTGCCAGCAGACTGGGACTAGCGGGCTACAATGAGCAGTTCTTC

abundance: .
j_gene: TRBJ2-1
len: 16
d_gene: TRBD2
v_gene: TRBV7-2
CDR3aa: CASSLAGRGGNYEQFF
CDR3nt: TGTGCCAGCAGCTTAGCAGGCCGCGGGGGGAATTATGAGCAGTTCTTC

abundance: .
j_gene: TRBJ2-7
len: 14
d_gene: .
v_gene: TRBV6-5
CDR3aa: CASSYGGSAHEQYF
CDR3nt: TGTGCCAGCAGTTACGGGGGATCGGCCCACGAGCAGTACTTC

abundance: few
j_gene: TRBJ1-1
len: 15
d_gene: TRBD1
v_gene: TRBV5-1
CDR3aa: CASSGVRQGHTEAFF
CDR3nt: TGCGCCAGCAGCGGGGTCCGACAGGGGCACACTGAAGCTTTCTTT

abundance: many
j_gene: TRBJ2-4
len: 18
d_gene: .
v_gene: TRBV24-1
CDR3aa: CATSDGKATALAKNIQYF
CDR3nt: TGTGCCACCAGTGACGGAAAGGCGACAGCCCTAGCCAAAAACATTCAGTACTTC

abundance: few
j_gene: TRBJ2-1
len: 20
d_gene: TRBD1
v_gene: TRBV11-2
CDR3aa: CASSSQSPWGRDRSYNEQFF
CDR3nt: TGTGCCAGCAGCTCCCAATCCCCTTGGGGACGGGACAGGTCCTACAATGAGCAGTTCTTC

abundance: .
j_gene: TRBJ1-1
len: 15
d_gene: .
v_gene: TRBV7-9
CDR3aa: CASSSHDALNTEAFF
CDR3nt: TGTGCCAGCAGCTCCCATGATGCCTTGAACACTGAAGCTTTCTTT

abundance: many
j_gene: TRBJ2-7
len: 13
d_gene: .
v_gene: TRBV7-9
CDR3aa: CASSPRTDYEQYF
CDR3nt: TGTGCCAGCAGCCCACGGACAGACTACGAGCAGTACTTC

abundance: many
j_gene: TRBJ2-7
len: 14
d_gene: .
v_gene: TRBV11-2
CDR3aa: CASSTAGARGEQYF
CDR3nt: TGTGCCAGCAGCACGGCCGGGGCCCGTGGCGAGCAGTACTTC

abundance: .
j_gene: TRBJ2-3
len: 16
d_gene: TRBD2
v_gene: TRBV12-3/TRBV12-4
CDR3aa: CASSWVAGGGTDTQYF
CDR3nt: TGTGCCAGCAGTTGGGTAGCGGGAGGCGGCACAGATACGCAGTATTTT

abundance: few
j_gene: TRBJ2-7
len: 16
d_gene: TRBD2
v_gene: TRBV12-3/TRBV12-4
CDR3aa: CASTHTDGGNVYEQYF
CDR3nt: TGTGCCAGCACCCATACCGACGGGGGGAATGTTTACGAGCAGTACTTC

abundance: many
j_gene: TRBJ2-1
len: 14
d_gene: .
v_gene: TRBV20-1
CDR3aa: CSAREGAGKGEQFF
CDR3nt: TGCAGTGCTAGAGAAGGGGCGGGGAAGGGAGAGCAGTTCTTC

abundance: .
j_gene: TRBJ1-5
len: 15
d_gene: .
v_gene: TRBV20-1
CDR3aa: CSAPRPYSGNQPQHF
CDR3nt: TGCAGTGCTCCTCGTCCCTACTCGGGCAATCAGCCCCAGCATTTT

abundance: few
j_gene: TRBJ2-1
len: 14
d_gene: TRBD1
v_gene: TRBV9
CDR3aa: CASSVTGEYNEQFF
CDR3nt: TGTGCCAGCAGCGTTACAGGGGAGTACAATGAGCAGTTCTTC

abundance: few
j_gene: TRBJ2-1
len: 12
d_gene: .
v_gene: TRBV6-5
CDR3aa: CASSQTRGEQFF
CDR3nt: TGTGCCAGCAGTCAGACTAGGGGGGAGCAGTTCTTC

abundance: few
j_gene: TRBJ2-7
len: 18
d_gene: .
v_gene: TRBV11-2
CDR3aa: CASSARQDSLTLPYEQYF
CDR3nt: TGTGCCAGCAGCGCAAGACAGGACTCACTTACGCTACCCTACGAGCAGTACTTC

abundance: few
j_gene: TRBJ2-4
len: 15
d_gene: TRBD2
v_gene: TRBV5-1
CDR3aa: CASSLRGLRGDIQYF
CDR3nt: TGCGCCAGCAGCTTGAGAGGGCTCCGGGGGGACATTCAGTACTTC

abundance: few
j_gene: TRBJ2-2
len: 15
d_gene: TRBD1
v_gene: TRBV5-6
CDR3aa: CASSPPTGTTGELFF
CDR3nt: TGTGCCAGCAGCCCCCCGACAGGGACGACCGGGGAGCTGTTTTTT

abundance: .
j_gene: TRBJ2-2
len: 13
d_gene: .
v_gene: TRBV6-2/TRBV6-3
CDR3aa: CATSWVNTGELFF
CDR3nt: TGTGCCACCTCGTGGGTGAACACCGGGGAGCTGTTTTTT

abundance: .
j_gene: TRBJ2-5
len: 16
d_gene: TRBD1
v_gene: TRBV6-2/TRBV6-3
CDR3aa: CASSGAGQGWQETQYF
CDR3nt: TGTGCCAGCAGTGGGGCCGGACAGGGGTGGCAAGAGACCCAGTACTTC

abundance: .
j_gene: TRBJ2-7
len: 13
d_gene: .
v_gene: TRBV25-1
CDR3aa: CASSTYGIYEQYF
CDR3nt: TGTGCCAGCAGCACCTACGGGATCTACGAGCAGTACTTC

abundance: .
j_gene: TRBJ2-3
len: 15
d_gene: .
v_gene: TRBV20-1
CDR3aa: CSARAIEHRTDTQYF
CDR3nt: TGCAGTGCTAGAGCTATAGAGCATCGCACAGATACGCAGTATTTT

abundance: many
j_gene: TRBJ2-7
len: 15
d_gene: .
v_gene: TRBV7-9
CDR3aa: CASSEGLNGRYEQYF
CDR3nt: TGTGCCAGCAGTGAAGGCCTGAACGGGCGCTACGAGCAGTACTTC

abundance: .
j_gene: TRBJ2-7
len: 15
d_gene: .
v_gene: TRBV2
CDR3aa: CASSEANPSVGEQYF
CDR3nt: TGTGCCAGCAGTGAAGCGAACCCCTCAGTGGGTGAGCAGTACTTC

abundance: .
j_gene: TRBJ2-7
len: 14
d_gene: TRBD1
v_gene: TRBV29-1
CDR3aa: CSVRTGAVTYEQYF
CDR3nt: TGCAGCGTTAGGACAGGGGCGGTCACCTACGAGCAGTACTTC

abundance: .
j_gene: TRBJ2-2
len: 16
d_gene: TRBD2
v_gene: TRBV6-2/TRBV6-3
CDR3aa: CASSSGGGPNPGELFF
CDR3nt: TGTGCCAGCAGTTCAGGCGGGGGGCCAAACCCCGGGGAGCTGTTTTTT

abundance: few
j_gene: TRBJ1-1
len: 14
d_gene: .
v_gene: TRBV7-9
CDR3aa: CASSSSDGYTEAFF
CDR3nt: TGTGCCAGCAGTTCCTCGGACGGTTACACTGAAGCTTTCTTT

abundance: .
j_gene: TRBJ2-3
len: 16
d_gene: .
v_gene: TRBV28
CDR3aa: CASRGVSPNKVDTQYF
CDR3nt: TGTGCCAGCAGGGGGGTCTCACCTAACAAAGTGGATACGCAGTATTTT

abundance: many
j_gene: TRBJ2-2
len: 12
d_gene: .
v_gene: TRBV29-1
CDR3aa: CSVDPGTGELFF
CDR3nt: TGCAGCGTTGATCCGGGCACCGGGGAGCTGTTTTTT

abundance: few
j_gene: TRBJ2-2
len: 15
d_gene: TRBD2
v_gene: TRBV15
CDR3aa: CATSRSGLSTGELFF
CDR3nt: TGTGCCACCAGCAGGTCGGGACTATCGACCGGGGAGCTGTTTTTT

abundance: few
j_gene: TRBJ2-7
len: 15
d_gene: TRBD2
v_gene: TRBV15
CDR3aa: CATSRASGSVYEQYF
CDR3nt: TGTGCCACCAGCAGAGCTAGCGGGTCTGTCTACGAGCAGTACTTC

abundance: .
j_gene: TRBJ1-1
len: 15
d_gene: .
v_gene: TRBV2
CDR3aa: CASIVGRPMNTEAFF
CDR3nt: TGTGCCAGCATCGTTGGCAGACCAATGAACACTGAAGCTTTCTTT

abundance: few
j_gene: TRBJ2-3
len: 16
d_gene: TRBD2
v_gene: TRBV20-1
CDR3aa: CSARVQRGASTDTQYF
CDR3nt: TGCAGTGCTAGAGTGCAGCGGGGGGCCTCCACAGATACGCAGTATTTT

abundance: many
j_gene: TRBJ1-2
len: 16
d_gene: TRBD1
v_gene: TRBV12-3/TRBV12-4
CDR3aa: CASSLAGTGVNYGYTF
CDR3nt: TGTGCCAGCAGTTTAGCCGGGACAGGGGTAAACTATGGCTACACCTTC